The subject of this entry is one T cell receptor (beta chain). As yet, its antigen is unknown. As the method for making TCR beta libraries, quantitative 5'-RACE with molecular barcodes was used. TCRdb passed the 5' RACE reads through MiXCR, listing each CDR3 protein once. This table has approximately 400,000 distinct CDR3 sequences, roughly 17% appearing once. Trimming took off 4 bases at V and 4 bases at J, with 14 bases between the two ends. Germline values: CDR1 SGHRS, CDR2 YFSETQ. CDR3 length: 14 amino acids. The sample belongs to a study of CD8 T cells in ankylosing spondylitis. Findings of the study overall: Characteristic, it appeared, of ankylosing spondylitis blood was a TCR beta motif of several highly homologous variants. Prior literature has documented some motif variants in synovial fluid and blood from reactive arthritis.

The genes are TRBV5-1 and TRBJ2-5; D may correspond to TRBD1 or TRBD2 (5 bases each). Sequenced sample: blood, either unsorted or a sorted T cell fraction (not recorded which). The origin of this receptor is a male donor with ankylosing spondylitis. The CDR3 coding sequence is TGCGCCAGCAGCAGGAGGCAGGGAGCAGAGACCCAGTACTTC. This gives the protein CASSRRQGAETQYF. Together with reference TRBV5-1 and TRBJ2-5, the CDR3 gives the full variable domain: KAGVTQTPRYLIKTRGQQVTLSCSPISGHRSVSWYQQTPGQGLQFLFEYFSETQRNKGNFPGRFSGRQFSNSRSEMNVSTLELGDSALYLCASSRRQGAETQYFGPGTRLLVL.